This TCR beta chain comes out of a study of lymphopenia after photon versus proton radiotherapy (dated by TCRdb to 2018 to 2020). Concerning the study at large: In patients with gastrointestinal tumors who developed high-grade lymphopenia, the study compared the immunological effects of photon radiation therapy with those of proton radiation therapy. A cohort of some 22 patients with gastrointestinal tumors who received either photon or proton therapy and subsequently developed lymphopenia was included. The goal of the study was to characterize the differences between the two radiation modalities in how they affect the immune system.

Beyond this particular receptor, the publication reports: During treatment, patients who received photon therapy lost naive T cells and TCR diversity and gained effector/memory populations, whereas patients who received proton therapy remained relatively stable. After the lymphocyte count nadir, repertoires from photon-treated patients showed oligoclonal expansion, particularly of CD8+ Temra cells, and this expansion drove the decline in diversity. The authors looked at the survival association only in patients who died, and they framed better survival with proton therapy as a possibility rather than a demonstrated result. Across the cohort, a larger post-nadir drop in TCR diversity was inversely correlated with overall survival time among patients who died.

To prepare the library, the immunoSEQ multiplex PCR assay was applied. Alongside multiparametric flow cytometry, deep sequencing of rearranged TCR beta loci was used to profile the T cell repertoires. In TCRdb, the immuneACCESS table is reduced to in-frame sequences with V and J assigned. These tables do not hold every clone; where another copy was compared, an unresolved V gene accounts for under half, and the others remain unexplained. This sample gives about 65,000 clones in total; 87% of them show up just once. Jointly, the top ten make up 11% of the sample. The CDR3 has 15 amino acids, counting the end cysteine and phenylalanine. Only CDR3 DNA is held: 45 bases, read in frame from base 1. The CDR1 and CDR2 encoded by the germline V gene are SGDLS and YYNGEE. The count of this clone is one. Its antigen is unknown. Sequence at one end of the junction differs from germline and may be a read error.

This sample comprised peripheral blood, obtained from a patient treated with proton-based radiotherapy. The V gene is TRBV9 and the J gene is TRBJ2-5; TRBD1 fits 10 bases in the junction. The sequence was obtained from a man at least 80 years old with esophageal cancer. The DNA is TGTGCCAGCAGCGTAGAGCGGACAGGGGGAGAGATCCAGTACTTC. It encodes CASSVERTGGEIQYF.